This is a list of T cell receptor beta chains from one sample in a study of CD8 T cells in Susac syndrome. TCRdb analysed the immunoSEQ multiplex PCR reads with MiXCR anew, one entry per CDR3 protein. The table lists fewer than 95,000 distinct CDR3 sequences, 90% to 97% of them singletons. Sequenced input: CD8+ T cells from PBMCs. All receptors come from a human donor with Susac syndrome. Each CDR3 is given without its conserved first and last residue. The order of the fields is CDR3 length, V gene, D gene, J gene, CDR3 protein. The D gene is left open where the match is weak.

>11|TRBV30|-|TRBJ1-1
AWNRVKNTEAF
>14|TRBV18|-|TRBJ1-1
ASSPLPGAGRAEAF
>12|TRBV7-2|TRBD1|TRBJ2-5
ASSLVGTGATQY
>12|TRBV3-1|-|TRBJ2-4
ASSPRTTKNIQY
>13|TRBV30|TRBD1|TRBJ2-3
AWSETGGRTDTQY
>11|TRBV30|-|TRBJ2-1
ASGGTPYNEQF
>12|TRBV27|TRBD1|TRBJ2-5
ASSLGQEEGTQY
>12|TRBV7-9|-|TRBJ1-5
ASSGQYSNQPQH
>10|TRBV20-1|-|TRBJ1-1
SARTANTEAF
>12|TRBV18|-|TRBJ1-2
ASSPRGLDYGHT
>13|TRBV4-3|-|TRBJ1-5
ASSQDGGGNQPQH
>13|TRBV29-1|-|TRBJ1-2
SVLPGRDGGGGYT
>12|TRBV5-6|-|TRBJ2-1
ASSVTETYNEQF
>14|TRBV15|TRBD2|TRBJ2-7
ATRGTLAGGSYEQY
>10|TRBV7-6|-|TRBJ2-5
ASSLAGQTQY
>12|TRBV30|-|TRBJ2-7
AWSDTATGYEQY
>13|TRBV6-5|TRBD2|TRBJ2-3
ASSYSAGVTDTQY
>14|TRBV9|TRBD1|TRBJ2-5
ASSGPPGQGRETQY
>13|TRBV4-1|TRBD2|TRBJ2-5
ASSWTSGTQETQY
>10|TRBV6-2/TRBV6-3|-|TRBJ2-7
ASSYDTYEQY
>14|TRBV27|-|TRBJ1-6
ASSLGPGRQNSPLH
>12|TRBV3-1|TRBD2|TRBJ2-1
ASSRTSFGNEQF
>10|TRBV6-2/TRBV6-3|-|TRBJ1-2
ASSSISDRYT
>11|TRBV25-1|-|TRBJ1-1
ASRGTANTEAF
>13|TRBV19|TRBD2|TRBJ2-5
ASSISLAGGETQY
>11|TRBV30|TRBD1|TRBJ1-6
AWTGGWNSPLH
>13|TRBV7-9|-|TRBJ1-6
ASSLGQPHNSPLH
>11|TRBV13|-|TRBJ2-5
ASSLHSKETQY